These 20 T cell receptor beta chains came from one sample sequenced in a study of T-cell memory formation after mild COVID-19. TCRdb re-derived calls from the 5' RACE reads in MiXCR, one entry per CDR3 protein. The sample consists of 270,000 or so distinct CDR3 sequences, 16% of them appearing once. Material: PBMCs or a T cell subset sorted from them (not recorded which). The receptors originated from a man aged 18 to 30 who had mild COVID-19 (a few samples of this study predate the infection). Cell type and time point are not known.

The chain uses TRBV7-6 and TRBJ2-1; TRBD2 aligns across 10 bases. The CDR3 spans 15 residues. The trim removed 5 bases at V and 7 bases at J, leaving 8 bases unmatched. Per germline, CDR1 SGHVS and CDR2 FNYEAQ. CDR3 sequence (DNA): TGTGCCAGCAGCGCGTCTAGCGGGGGTATGAATGAGCAGTTCTTC. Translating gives CASSASSGGMNEQFF.

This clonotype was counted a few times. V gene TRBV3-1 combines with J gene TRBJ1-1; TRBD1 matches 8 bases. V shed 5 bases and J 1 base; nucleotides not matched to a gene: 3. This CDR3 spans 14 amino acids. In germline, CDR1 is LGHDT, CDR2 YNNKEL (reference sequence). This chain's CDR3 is CASSTDRGNTEAFF. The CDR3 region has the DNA TGTGCCAGCAGCACCGACAGGGGGAACACTGAAGCTTTCTTT.

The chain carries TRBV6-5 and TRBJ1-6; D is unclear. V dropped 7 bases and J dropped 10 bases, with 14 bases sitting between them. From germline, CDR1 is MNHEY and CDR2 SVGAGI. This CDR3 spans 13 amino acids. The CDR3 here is CASIPPGGSPLHF. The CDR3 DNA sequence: TGTGCCAGCATCCCTCCCGGAGGCTCACCCCTCCACTTT.

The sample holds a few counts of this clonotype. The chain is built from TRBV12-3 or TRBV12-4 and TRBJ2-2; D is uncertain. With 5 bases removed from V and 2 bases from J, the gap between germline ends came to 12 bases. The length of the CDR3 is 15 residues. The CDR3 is CASSPSSINTGELFF. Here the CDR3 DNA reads TGTGCCAGCAGTCCCTCGTCAATCAACACCGGGGAGCTGTTTTTT.

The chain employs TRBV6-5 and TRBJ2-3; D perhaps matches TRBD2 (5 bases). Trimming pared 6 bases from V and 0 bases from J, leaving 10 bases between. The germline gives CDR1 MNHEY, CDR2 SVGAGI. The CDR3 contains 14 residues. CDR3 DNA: TGTGCCAGCAGCCCATGGACTAGCACAGATACGCAGTATTTT. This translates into CASSPWTSTDTQYF.

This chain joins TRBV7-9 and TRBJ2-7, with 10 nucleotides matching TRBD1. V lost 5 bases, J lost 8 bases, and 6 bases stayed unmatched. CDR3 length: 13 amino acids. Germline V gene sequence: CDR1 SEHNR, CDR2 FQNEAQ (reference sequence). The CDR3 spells CASSLTGGLQQYV. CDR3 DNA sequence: TGTGCCAGCAGCCTGACAGGGGGCCTCCAGCAGTACGTC.

The CDR3 coding sequence is TGCGCCAGCAGCCAAGAGATCCTGGGGACTGGGGAGCTGTTTTTT. It translates to CASSQEILGTGELFF. The V call is TRBV4-3, the J call TRBJ2-2; perhaps TRBD2 as D (6 bases). The CDR3 has 15 amino acids. The ends were cut back, 0 bases at V and 8 bases at J, with 13 bases in the middle. Germline V gene data show CDR1 as LGHNA and CDR2 as YSLEER.

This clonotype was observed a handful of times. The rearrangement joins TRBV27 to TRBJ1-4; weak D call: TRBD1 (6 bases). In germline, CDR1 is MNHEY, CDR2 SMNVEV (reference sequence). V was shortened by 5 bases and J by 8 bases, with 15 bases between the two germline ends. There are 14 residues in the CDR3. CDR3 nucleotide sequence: TGTGCCAGCAGTCCCAGTGGGGGGCGAGAAAAACTGTTTTTT. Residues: CASSPSGGREKLFF. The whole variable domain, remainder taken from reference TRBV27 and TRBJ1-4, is EAQVTQNPRYLITVTGKKLTVTCSQNMNHEYMSWYRQDPGLGLRQIYYSMNVEVTDKGDVPEGYKVSRKEKRNFPLILESPSPNQTSLYFCASSPSGGREKLFFGSGTQLSVL.

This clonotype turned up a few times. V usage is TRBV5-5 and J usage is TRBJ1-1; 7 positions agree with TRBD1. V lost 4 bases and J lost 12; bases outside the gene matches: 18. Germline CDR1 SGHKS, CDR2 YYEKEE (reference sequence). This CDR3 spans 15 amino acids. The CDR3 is CASSNRDRALAKTFF. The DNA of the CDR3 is TGTGCCAGCAGCAATAGAGACAGGGCGCTTGCTAAGACTTTCTTT.

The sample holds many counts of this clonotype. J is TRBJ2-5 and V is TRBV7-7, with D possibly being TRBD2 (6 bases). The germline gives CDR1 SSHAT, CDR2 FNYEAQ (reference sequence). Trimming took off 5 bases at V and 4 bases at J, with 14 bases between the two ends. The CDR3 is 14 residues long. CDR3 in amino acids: CASSPTSTGETQYF. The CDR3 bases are TGTGCCAGCAGCCCTACTAGCACTGGAGAGACCCAGTACTTC.

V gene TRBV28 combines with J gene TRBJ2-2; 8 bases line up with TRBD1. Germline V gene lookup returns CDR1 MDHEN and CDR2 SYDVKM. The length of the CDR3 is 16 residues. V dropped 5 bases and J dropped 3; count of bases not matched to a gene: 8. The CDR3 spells CASSPPGQGYTGELFF. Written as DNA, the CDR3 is TGTGCCAGCAGTCCCCCTGGACAGGGCTACACCGGGGAGCTGTTTTTT.

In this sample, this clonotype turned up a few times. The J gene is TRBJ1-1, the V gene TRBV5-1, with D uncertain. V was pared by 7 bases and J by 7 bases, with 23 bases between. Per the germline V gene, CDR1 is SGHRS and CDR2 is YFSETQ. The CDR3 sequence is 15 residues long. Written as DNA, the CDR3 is TGCGCCAGCGGACCTTACCCCCGGGGTCGGGGTGAAGCTTTCTTT. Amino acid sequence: CASGPYPRGRGEAFF.

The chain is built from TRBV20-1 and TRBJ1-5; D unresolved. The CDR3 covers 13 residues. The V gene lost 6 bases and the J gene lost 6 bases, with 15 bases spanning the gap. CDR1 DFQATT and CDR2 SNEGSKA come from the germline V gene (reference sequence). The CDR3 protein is CSALPSAGQPQHF. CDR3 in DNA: TGCAGTGCGCTCCCCAGCGCAGGTCAGCCCCAGCATTTT.

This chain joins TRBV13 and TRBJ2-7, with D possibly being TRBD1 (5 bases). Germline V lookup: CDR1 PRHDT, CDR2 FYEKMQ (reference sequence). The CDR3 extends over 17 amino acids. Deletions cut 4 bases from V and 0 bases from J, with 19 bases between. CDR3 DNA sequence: TGTGCCAGCAGCTCCACGACCCCGGACACGAGCTCCTACGAGCAGTACTTC. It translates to CASSSTTPDTSSYEQYF. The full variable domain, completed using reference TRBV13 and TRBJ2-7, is AAGVIQSPRHLIKEKRETATLKCYPIPRHDTVYWYQQGPGQDPQFLISFYEKMQSDKGSIPDRFSAQQFSDYHSELNMSSLELGDSALYFCASSSTTPDTSSYEQYFGPGTRLTVT.

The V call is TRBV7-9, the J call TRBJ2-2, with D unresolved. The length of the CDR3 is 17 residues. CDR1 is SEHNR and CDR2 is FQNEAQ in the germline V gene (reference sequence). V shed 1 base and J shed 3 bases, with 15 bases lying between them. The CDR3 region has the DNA TGTGCCAGCAGCTTAGAGGTCCAAGGCGGTGACACCGGGGAGCTGTTTTTT. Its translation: CASSLEVQGGDTGELFF.

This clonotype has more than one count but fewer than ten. CDR3 sequence: CASSLLARPRSYEQYF. CDR3 DNA sequence: TGTGCCAGCAGCTTACTTGCTAGGCCAAGGAGCTACGAGCAGTACTTC. The rearrangement uses TRBV11-2 and TRBJ2-7; D ambiguous. Germline CDR1 SGHAT, CDR2 FQNNGV. CDR3 size: 16 residues. Trimming removed 2 bases at V and 3 bases at J, with 17 bases between.

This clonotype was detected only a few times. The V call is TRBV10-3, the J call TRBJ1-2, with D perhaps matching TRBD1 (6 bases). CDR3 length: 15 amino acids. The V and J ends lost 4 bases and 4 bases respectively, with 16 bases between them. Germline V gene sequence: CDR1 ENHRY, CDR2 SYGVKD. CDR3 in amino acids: CAISGSRQESYGYTF. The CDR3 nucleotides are TGTGCCATCAGTGGTTCCCGACAGGAAAGCTATGGCTACACCTTC.

CDR3 amino acids: CASSQARLNEQFF. CDR3 in DNA: TGTGCCAGCAGCCAAGCCAGACTCAATGAGCAGTTCTTC. The chain is built from TRBV14 and TRBJ2-1; no firm D call. V gave up 1 base and J gave up 6 bases, with 7 bases separating them. The germline CDR1 and CDR2 sequences are SGHDN and FVKESK. CDR3 size: 13 residues.

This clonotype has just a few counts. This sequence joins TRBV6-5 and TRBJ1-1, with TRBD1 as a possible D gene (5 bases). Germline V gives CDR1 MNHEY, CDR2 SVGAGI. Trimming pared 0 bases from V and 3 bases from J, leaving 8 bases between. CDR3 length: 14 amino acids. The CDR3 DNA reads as TGTGCCAGCAGTTACTCGGGGGAGGACACTGAAGCTTTCTTT. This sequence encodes CASSYSGEDTEAFF.

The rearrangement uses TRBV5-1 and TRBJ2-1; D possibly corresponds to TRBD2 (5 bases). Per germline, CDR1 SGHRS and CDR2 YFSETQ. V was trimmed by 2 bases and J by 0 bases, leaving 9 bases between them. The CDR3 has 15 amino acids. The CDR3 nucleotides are TGCGCCAGCAGCTTCACTAGGAGCTCCTACAATGAGCAGTTCTTC. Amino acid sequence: CASSFTRSSYNEQFF.